These T cell receptor beta chains were read from a single sample in a study of blood T cells in healthy people across ages. TCRdb reprocessed the 5' RACE reads with MiXCR, giving one entry per CDR3 protein. The sample holds roughly 700,000 distinct CDR3 sequences, 20% to 25% seen once. The same data also contributed to another study, on T cells of mothers and their children.

Sequencing input: blood. The source of these receptors is a boy under 18 in good health. CDR3s include the opening cysteine and the closing phenylalanine or tryptophan. A D gene is named only where the DNA matches it firmly. Clone size appears in some rows only: once, few, many, or a class for an expanded clone.

clone_size j_call v_call d_call cdr3_aa cdr3_nt
. TRBJ2-7 TRBV21-1 . CASSWDEGFPYEQYF TGTGCCAGCAGCTGGGACGAAGGGTTTCCCTACGAGCAGTACTTC
. TRBJ1-2 TRBV20-1 TRBD1 CAPGQGDYGYTF TGCGCTCCGGGACAGGGGGACTATGGCTACACCTTC
few TRBJ2-1 TRBV25-1 . CASSDDRTFLNEQFF TGTGCCAGCAGCGACGACCGGACATTTCTCAATGAGCAGTTCTTC
. TRBJ1-5 TRBV20-1 . CSARDSQVLGQPQHF TGCAGTGCTAGAGATTCGCAGGTCTTAGGTCAGCCCCAGCATTTT
. TRBJ1-2 TRBV15 . CATSRDGSLYGYTF TGTGCCACCAGCAGAGATGGCAGCCTCTATGGCTACACCTTC
. TRBJ1-5 TRBV20-1 . CSAIRESNQPQHF TGCAGTGCTATCAGGGAAAGCAATCAGCCCCAGCATTTT
. TRBJ1-1 TRBV6-6 . CASRLGEAFF TGTGCCAGCAGGCTTGGGGAAGCTTTCTTT
few TRBJ2-3 TRBV27 TRBD2 CASNWGLAGTDTQYF TGTGCCAGCAACTGGGGACTAGCGGGGACAGATACGCAGTATTTT
few TRBJ2-3 TRBV7-3 TRBD2 CASSSWTSGATDTQYF TGTGCCAGCAGCTCGTGGACTAGCGGGGCCACAGATACGCAGTATTTT
few TRBJ1-2 TRBV12-3/TRBV12-4 . CASSFPGSYGYTF TGTGCCAGCAGTTTTCCGGGATCCTATGGCTACACCTTC
. TRBJ2-7 TRBV7-9 TRBD1 CASSSGQVGYDEQYF TGTGCCAGCAGCTCGGGACAGGTTGGTTACGATGAGCAGTACTTC
. TRBJ2-3 TRBV5-1 . CASSLWRGPDTQYF TGCGCCAGCAGCTTGTGGAGGGGACCAGATACGCAGTATTTT
few TRBJ2-3 TRBV6-2/TRBV6-3 . CASRRMASEVTDTQYF TGTGCCAGCAGAAGAATGGCTAGCGAGGTCACAGATACGCAGTATTTT
few TRBJ2-2 TRBV4-1 . CASSPTPGGAGELFF TGCGCCAGCAGCCCGACCCCAGGGGGGGCCGGGGAGCTGTTTTTT
. TRBJ2-1 TRBV5-6 . CASSFGGGEQFF TGTGCCAGCAGCTTTGGGGGCGGTGAGCAGTTCTTC
. TRBJ2-3 TRBV11-2 . CASSPSSLDSIDTQYF TGTGCCAGCAGCCCATCTAGTCTAGATAGCATAGATACGCAGTATTTT
few TRBJ2-7 TRBV3-1 . CASSRSSGHYEQYF TGTGCCAGCAGCCGGAGTAGCGGCCACTACGAGCAGTACTTC
. TRBJ2-5 TRBV29-1 TRBD1 CSALTGGRKSQYF TGCAGCGCCCTGACAGGGGGGAGGAAGAGCCAGTACTTC
few TRBJ2-1 TRBV20-1 . CSAESGITVYNEQFF TGCAGTGCTGAATCCGGGATCACCGTTTACAATGAGCAGTTCTTC
few TRBJ2-1 TRBV7-3 . CASSLLGGRLDEQFF TGTGCCAGCAGCTTATTGGGGGGTCGACTGGATGAGCAGTTCTTC
few TRBJ1-2 TRBV6-1 . CASSEFSGPNYGYTF TGTGCCAGCAGTGAATTCAGCGGACCTAACTATGGCTACACCTTC
few TRBJ2-7 TRBV15 . CAIGGGDYEQYF TGTGCCATCGGGGGCGGAGACTACGAGCAGTACTTC